A selection of T cell receptor beta chains follows, all from one sample in a study of cytomegalovirus exposure and HLA in healthy donors. The table came from immunoSEQ multiplex PCR; TCRdb's copy has only in-frame clones and leaves some out. The data contain fewer than 250,000 clones, roughly 80% of them singletons. The sequencing input was PBMCs. These receptors came from a woman under 30 in good health and CMV-seronegative. Each CDR3 is given with its conserved first and last residue. The D gene is left open where the match is weak. Clone size appears in some rows only: once, few, many, or a class for an expanded clone.

V: TRBV9; J: TRBJ2-7; D: -; size: -; DNA: TGTGCCAGCAGCGTAGCCTCGGGGGAGGCTTACGAGCAGTACTTC; CDR3: CASSVASGEAYEQYF
V: TRBV7-9; J: TRBJ2-1; D: -; size: -; DNA: TGTGCCAGCAGCTTAGGTCTGCTAGCGATTAGCTCCTACAATGAGCAGTTCTTC; CDR3: CASSLGLLAISSYNEQFF
V: TRBV27; J: TRBJ1-5; D: -; size: few; DNA: TGTGCCAGCAGTCTCGCGGCAGGGGTTAGCAATCAGCCCCAGCATTTT; CDR3: CASSLAAGVSNQPQHF
V: TRBV5-5; J: TRBJ1-1; D: -; size: -; DNA: TGTGCCAGCAGCCCGAGTTATTCGGCTGAAGCTTTCTTT; CDR3: CASSPSYSAEAFF
V: TRBV23-1; J: TRBJ1-5; D: TRBD1; size: -; DNA: TGCGCCAGCAGTCAACGATTGGGACAGGGGAAGCATAGCAATCAGCCCCAGCATTTT; CDR3: CASSQRLGQGKHSNQPQHF
V: TRBV4-1; J: TRBJ1-4; D: -; size: few; DNA: TGCGCCAGCAAAACATGGACAGCTAATAATGAAAAACTGTTTTTT; CDR3: CASKTWTANNEKLFF
V: TRBV13; J: TRBJ2-7; D: TRBD1; size: -; DNA: TGTGCCAGCAGCTCCCGGGACAGGGACACAACCTACGAGCAGTACTTC; CDR3: CASSSRDRDTTYEQYF
V: TRBV19; J: TRBJ1-2; D: TRBD1; size: -; DNA: TGTGCCAGTAGTACTCAGGACAGGGAGAACTATGGCTACACCTTC; CDR3: CASSTQDRENYGYTF
V: TRBV6-1; J: TRBJ2-5; D: TRBD1; size: few; DNA: TGTGCCAGCAGTGAGAGACAGGGCCAAGAGACCCAGTACTTC; CDR3: CASSERQGQETQYF
V: TRBV27; J: TRBJ1-1; D: -; size: once; DNA: TGTGCCAGCAGTTTCCGGTTTGTTATGGGGCTGCAGAACACTGAAGCTTTCTTT; CDR3: CASSFRFVMGLQNTEAFF
V: TRBV27; J: TRBJ1-4; D: TRBD1; size: -; DNA: TGTGCCAGCAGTCCCTATGGACAGGCGGAAAAACTGTTTTTT; CDR3: CASSPYGQAEKLFF
V: TRBV28; J: TRBJ1-6; D: -; size: -; DNA: TGTGCCAGCAGTTTCCGGCTACTACAGGGAGGGGTAGATAATTCACCCCTCCACTTT; CDR3: CASSFRLLQGGVDNSPLHF
V: TRBV10-3; J: TRBJ2-3; D: -; size: once; DNA: TGTGCCATCAGTGGGCAGGTAGCAGATACGCAGTATTTT; CDR3: CAISGQVADTQYF
V: TRBV5-4; J: TRBJ2-3; D: -; size: -; DNA: TGTGCCAGCAGCTTGGCCGTAGCGACAGATACGCAGTATTTT; CDR3: CASSLAVATDTQYF
V: TRBV5-1; J: TRBJ1-2; D: -; size: -; DNA: TGCGCCAGCAGCTTGGAAGCTTATGGCTACACCTTC; CDR3: CASSLEAYGYTF
V: TRBV11-2; J: TRBJ2-1; D: TRBD2; size: -; DNA: TGTGCCAGCAGCTTAGCGGGAGGGGATGAGCAGTTCTTC; CDR3: CASSLAGGDEQFF
V: TRBV5-1; J: TRBJ2-3; D: TRBD2; size: -; DNA: TGCGCCAGCAGCTTGGAATTTCCGGGACTAGCGGGAGATCGGGGCACAGATACGCAGTATTTT; CDR3: CASSLEFPGLAGDRGTDTQYF
V: TRBV14; J: TRBJ1-1; D: TRBD1; size: -; DNA: TGTGCCAGCAGCCAAGTTCGGACAGGTGAAGCTTTCTTT; CDR3: CASSQVRTGEAFF
V: TRBV5-1; J: TRBJ1-4; D: -; size: -; DNA: TGCGCCAGCAGCTTGAAGCCAGGGGAGTTTGAAAAACTGTTTTTT; CDR3: CASSLKPGEFEKLFF
V: TRBV5-6; J: TRBJ2-7; D: TRBD1; size: few; DNA: TGTGCCAGCTCCCGGGACAGGAACTACGAGCAGTACTTC; CDR3: CASSRDRNYEQYF
V: TRBV27; J: TRBJ1-2; D: -; size: -; DNA: TGTGCCAGCTCCCTAGGGGGGGCGCAGGGCTACACCTTC; CDR3: CASSLGGAQGYTF
V: TRBV25-1; J: TRBJ1-2; D: -; size: -; DNA: TGTGCCAGCAGTGGCGGGGAGGGCTATGGCTACACCTTC; CDR3: CASSGGEGYGYTF
V: TRBV2; J: TRBJ2-5; D: TRBD2; size: few; DNA: TGTGCCATGCCTTTAGCGGGGTTTCAAGAGACCCAGTACTTC; CDR3: CAMPLAGFQETQYF
V: TRBV4-1; J: TRBJ2-7; D: TRBD1; size: -; DNA: TGCGCCAGCAGCACTGTACGGGACAGGGGCCGACTAGCCGACTACGAGCAGTACTTC; CDR3: CASSTVRDRGRLADYEQYF
V: TRBV30; J: TRBJ2-3; D: TRBD1; size: once; DNA: TGTGCCTTTTATCCGGGACAGGGGGCTAGGGGAAGTGGGGATACGCAGTATTTT; CDR3: CAFYPGQGARGSGDTQYF
V: TRBV29-1; J: TRBJ1-2; D: -; size: -; DNA: TGCAGCGTTGAAGATGGGAGGGGAGAAATTGGTGGCTACACCTTC; CDR3: CSVEDGRGEIGGYTF
V: TRBV7-9; J: TRBJ1-1; D: -; size: -; DNA: TGTGCCAGCAGCTTACAAAGGGGGATGAACACTGAAGCTTTCTTT; CDR3: CASSLQRGMNTEAFF
V: TRBV2; J: TRBJ1-2; D: -; size: -; DNA: TGTGCCAGCAGTGGGCCCCCCGGGAGGGCAGTTAACTATGGCTACACCTTC; CDR3: CASSGPPGRAVNYGYTF
V: TRBV18; J: TRBJ1-5; D: -; size: -; DNA: TGTGCCAGCTCACCCAACAATCAGCCCCAGCATTTT; CDR3: CASSPNNQPQHF
V: TRBV18; J: TRBJ2-5; D: -; size: -; DNA: TGTGCCAGCTCACGTGCGGGGAGTCAAGAGACCCAGTACTTC; CDR3: CASSRAGSQETQYF
V: TRBV29-1; J: TRBJ2-1; D: -; size: once; DNA: TGCAGCGTACTAGGGGGTTACAATGAGCAGTTCTTC; CDR3: CSVLGGYNEQFF
V: TRBV6-7; J: TRBJ1-5; D: -; size: few; DNA: TGTGCCAGCAATAACAGGGAGAGACAGCATTTT; CDR3: CASNNRERQHF
V: TRBV5-4; J: TRBJ1-4; D: -; size: -; DNA: TGTGCCAGCAGCGTATCAGGGAATGAAAAACTGTTTTTT; CDR3: CASSVSGNEKLFF
V: TRBV4-2; J: TRBJ1-1; D: -; size: -; DNA: TGTGCCAGCAGCCCCAGGGGCGGCACTGAAGCTTTCTTT; CDR3: CASSPRGGTEAFF
V: TRBV5-1; J: TRBJ1-4; D: -; size: -; DNA: TGCGCCAGCAGCCATGACAGCCCAGCAACTAATGAAAAACTGTTTTTT; CDR3: CASSHDSPATNEKLFF
V: TRBV28; J: TRBJ1-3; D: -; size: once; DNA: TGTGCCAGCAGTCCTACAGGGAGCTCTGGAAACACCATATATTTT; CDR3: CASSPTGSSGNTIYF
V: TRBV4-1; J: TRBJ1-3; D: TRBD1; size: -; DNA: TGCGCCAGCAGCCGCGGGACAGGTACCTCTGGAAACACCATATATTTT; CDR3: CASSRGTGTSGNTIYF